This T cell receptor beta chain was captured in a study of human T cells and chemical hapten exposure. Study-level points and caveats: TCRs exceeding 1 in 1000 frequency stayed unchanged with DPC sensitization. Expanded TCRs clustered into significantly more large CDR3 similarity groups than controls, the analysis revealed.

One entry per CDR3 protein, called by TCRdb with MiXCR from the RACE reads. The top ten hold 2% to 2.5% of the sample, which has tens of thousands of distinct CDR3 sequences, roughly 10% seen once. This CDR3 comprises 15 residues. Germline lookup yields CDR1 DFQATT and CDR2 SNEGSKA (reference sequence). The V end lost 0 bases, the J end lost 8 bases, and 14 bases lay between the germline ends. Time point meaning: patch test 2, 6 weeks after DPC sensitization. Sample treatment: therapeutic diphenylcyclopropenone sensitization with weekly scalp DPC. Concerning this clonotype: Its antigen is unidentified.

This chain uses TRBV20-1 with TRBJ1-6; D perhaps matches TRBD1 (5 bases). The TCR comes from a woman aged 30 to 39 with alopecia areata. Some clones in this sample may be carry-over from other donors' samples. The sequencing used whole blood, collected in connection with sensitization to the hapten diphenylcyclopropenone (DPC). In DNA, the CDR3 is TGCAGTGCTAGAGATCCGGGTCAGGGCCATTCACCCCTCCACTTT. Its translation: CSARDPGQGHSPLHF.